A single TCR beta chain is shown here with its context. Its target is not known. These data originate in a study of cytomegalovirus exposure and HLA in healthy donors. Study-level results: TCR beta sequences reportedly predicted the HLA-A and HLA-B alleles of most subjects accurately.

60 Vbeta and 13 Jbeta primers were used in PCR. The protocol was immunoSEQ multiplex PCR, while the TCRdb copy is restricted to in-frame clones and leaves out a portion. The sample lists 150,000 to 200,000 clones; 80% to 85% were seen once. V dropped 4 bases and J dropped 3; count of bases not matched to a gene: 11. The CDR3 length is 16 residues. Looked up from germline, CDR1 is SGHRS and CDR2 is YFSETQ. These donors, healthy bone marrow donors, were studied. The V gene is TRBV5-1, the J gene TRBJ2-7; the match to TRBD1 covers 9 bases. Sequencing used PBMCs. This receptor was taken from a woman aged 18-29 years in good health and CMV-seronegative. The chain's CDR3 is CASSRDPGTGNYEQYF. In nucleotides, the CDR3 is TGCGCCAGCAGCCGGGATCCCGGGACAGGGAACTACGAGCAGTACTTC.